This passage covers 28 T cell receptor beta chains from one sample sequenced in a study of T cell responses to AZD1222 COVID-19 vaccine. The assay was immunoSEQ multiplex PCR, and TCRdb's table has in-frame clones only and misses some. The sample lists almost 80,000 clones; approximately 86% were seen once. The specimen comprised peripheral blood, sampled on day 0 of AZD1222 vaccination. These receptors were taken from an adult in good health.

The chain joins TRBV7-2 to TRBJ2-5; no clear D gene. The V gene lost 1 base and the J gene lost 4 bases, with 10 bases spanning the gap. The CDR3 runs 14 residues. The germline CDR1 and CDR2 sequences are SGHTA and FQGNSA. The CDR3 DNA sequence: TGTGCCAGCAGCTTAGGTAGCAGAAGAGAGACCCAGTACTTC. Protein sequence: CASSLGSRRETQYF.

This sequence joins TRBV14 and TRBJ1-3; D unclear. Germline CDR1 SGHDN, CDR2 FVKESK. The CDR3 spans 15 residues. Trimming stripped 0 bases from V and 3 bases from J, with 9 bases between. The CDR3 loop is CASSQDTAVGNTIYF. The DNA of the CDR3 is TGTGCCAGCAGCCAAGATACGGCAGTTGGAAACACCATATATTTT.

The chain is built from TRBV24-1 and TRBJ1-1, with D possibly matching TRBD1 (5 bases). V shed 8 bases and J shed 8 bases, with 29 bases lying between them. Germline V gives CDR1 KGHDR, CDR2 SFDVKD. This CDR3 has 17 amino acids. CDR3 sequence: CATTPILGQGCSLEAFF. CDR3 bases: TGTGCCACCACCCCCATACTAGGGCAGGGTTGTTCTTTGGAAGCTTTCTTT.

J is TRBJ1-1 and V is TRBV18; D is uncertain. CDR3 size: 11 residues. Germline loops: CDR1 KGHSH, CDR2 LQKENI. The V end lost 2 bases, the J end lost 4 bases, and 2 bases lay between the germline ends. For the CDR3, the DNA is TGTGCCAGCTCACCAAGCACTGAAGCTTTCTTT. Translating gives CASSPSTEAFF.

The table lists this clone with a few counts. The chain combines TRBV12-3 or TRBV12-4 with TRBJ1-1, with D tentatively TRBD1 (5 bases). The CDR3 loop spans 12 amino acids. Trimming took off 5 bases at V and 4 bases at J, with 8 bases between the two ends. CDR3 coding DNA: TGTGCCAGCAGTAGGGGTACCACTGAAGCTTTCTTT. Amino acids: CASSRGTTEAFF.

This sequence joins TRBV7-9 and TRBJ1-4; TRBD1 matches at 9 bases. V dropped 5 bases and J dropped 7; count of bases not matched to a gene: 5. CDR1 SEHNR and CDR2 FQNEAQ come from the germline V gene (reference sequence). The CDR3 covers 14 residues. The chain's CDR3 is CASSQDRGREKLFF. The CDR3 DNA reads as TGTGCCAGCAGCCAGGACAGGGGCCGTGAAAAACTGTTTTTT.

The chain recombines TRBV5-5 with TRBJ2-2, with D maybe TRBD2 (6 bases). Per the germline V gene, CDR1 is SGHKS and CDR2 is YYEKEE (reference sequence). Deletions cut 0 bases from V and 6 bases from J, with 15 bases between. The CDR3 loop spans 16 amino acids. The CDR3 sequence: CASSLEAGPQAGELFF. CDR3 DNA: TGTGCCAGCAGCTTGGAGGCGGGACCCCAGGCCGGGGAGCTGTTTTTT.

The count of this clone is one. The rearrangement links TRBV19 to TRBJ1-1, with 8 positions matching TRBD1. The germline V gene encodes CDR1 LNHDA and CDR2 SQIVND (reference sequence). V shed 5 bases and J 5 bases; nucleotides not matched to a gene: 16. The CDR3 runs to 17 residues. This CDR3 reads CASSSFGGTGLGTEAFF. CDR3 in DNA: TGTGCCAGTAGTTCCTTTGGAGGGACAGGATTAGGGACTGAAGCTTTCTTT.

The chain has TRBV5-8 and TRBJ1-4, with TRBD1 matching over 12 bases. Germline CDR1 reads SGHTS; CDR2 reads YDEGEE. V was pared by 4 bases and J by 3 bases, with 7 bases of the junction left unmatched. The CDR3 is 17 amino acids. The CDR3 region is CASSPGTGGSSNEKLFF. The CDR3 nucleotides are TGTGCCAGCAGCCCCGGGACAGGGGGCTCGTCTAATGAAAAACTGTTTTTT.

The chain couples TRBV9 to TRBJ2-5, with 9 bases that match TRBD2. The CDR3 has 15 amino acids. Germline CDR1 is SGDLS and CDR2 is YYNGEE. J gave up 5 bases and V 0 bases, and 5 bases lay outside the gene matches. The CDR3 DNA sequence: TGTGCCAGCAGCGTAGCCAGCGGGAGGTGGGAGACCCAGTACTTC. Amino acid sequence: CASSVASGRWETQYF.

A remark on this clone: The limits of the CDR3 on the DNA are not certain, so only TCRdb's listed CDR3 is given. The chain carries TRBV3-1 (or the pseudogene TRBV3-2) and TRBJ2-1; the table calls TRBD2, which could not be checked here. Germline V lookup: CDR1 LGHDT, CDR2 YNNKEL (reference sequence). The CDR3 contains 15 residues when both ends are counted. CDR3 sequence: CASSQDVASGSRGFF.

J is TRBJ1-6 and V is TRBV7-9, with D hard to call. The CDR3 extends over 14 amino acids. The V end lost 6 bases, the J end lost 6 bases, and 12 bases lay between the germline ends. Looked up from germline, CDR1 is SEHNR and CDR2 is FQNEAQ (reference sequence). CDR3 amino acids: CASSPTEGNSPLHF. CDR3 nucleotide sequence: TGTGCCAGCAGTCCTACCGAGGGTAATTCACCCCTCCACTTT.

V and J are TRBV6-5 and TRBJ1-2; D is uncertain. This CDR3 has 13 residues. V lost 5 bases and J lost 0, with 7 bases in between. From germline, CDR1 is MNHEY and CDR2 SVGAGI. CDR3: CASSNGANYGYTF. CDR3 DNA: TGTGCCAGCAGTAATGGAGCTAACTATGGCTACACCTTC.

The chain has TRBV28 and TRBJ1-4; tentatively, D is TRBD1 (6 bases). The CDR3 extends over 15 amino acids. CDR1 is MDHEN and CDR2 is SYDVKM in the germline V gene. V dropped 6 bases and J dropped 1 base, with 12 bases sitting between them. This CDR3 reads CASRVGGGTNEKLFF. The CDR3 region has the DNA TGTGCCAGCAGAGTAGGGGGGGGAACTAATGAAAAACTGTTTTTT. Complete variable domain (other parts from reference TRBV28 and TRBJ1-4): DVKVTQSSRYLVKRTGEKVFLECVQDMDHENMFWYRQDPGLGLRLIYFSYDVKMKEKGDIPEGYSVSREKKERFSLILESASTNQTSMYLCASRVGGGTNEKLFFGSGTQLSVL.

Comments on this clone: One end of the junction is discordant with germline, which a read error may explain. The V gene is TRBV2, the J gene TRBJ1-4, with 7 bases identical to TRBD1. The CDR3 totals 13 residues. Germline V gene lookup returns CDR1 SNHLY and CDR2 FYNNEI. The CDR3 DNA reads TGTGCCAGCAGTGAAAATTCAAAAACAGGGGCCCTATTT. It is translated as CASSENSKTGALF.

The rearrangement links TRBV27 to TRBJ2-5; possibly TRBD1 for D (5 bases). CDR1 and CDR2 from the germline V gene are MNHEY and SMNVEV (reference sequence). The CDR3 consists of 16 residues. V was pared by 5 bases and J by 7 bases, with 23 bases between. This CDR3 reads CASSTLTARAWGTQYF. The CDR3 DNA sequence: TGTGCCAGCAGTACCCTTACTGCCAGGGCGTGGGGGACCCAGTACTTC.

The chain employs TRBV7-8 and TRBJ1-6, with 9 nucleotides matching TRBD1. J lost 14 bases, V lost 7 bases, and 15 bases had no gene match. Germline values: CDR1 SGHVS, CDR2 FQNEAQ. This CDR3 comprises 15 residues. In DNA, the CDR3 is TGTGCCAGCAACGCCCGAGACAGGGGGGAAAGGACCCTCCACTTT. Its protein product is CASNARDRGERTLHF.

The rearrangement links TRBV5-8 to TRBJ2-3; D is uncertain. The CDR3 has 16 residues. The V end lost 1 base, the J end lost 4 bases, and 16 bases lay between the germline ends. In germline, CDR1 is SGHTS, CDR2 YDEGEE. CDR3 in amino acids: CASSLHMGVSSDTQYF. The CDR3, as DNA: TGTGCCAGCAGCTTGCACATGGGTGTGAGCTCAGATACGCAGTATTTT.

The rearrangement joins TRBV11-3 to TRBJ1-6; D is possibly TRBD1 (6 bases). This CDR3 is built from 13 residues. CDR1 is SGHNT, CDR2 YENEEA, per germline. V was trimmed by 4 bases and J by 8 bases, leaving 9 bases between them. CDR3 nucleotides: TGTGCCAGCAGCTCATCAGGGGATTCACCCCTCCACTTT. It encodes CASSSSGDSPLHF.

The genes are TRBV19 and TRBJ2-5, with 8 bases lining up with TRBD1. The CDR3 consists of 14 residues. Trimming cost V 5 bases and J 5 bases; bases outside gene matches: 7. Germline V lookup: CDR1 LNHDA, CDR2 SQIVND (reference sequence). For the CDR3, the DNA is TGTGCCAGTAGTCCGGACAGGGATATGGAGACCCAGTACTTC. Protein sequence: CASSPDRDMETQYF.

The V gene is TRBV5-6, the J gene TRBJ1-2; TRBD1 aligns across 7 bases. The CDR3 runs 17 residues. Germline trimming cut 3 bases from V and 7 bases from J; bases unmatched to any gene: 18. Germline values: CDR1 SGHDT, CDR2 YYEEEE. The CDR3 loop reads CASSSYRTGVNLPGYTF. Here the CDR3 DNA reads TGTGCCAGCAGCTCCTATAGGACAGGAGTGAACTTGCCTGGCTACACCTTC. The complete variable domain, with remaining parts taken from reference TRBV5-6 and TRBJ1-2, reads DAGVTQSPTHLIKTRGQQVTLRCSPKSGHDTVSWYQQALGQGPQFIFQYYEEEERQRGNFPDRFSGHQFPNYSSELNVNALLLGDSALYLCASSSYRTGVNLPGYTFGSGTRLTVV.

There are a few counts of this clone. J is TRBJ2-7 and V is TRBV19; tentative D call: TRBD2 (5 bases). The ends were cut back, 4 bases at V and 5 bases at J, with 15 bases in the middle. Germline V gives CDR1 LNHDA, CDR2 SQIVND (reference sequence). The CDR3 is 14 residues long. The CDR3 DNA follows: TGTGCCAGTAGTAGGGGAGTCTTCCCAAACGAGCAGTACTTC. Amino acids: CASSRGVFPNEQYF.

CDR3 in amino acids: CASSQNRDNEKLFF. CDR3 nucleotides: TGTGCCAGCAGTCAAAACAGGGATAATGAAAAACTGTTTTTT. The chain links TRBV27 to TRBJ1-4; maybe TRBD1 (6 bases). Germline V CDR1 and CDR2: MNHEY, SMNVEV (reference sequence). V was trimmed by 5 bases and J by 4 bases, leaving 11 bases between them. The CDR3 extends over 14 amino acids.

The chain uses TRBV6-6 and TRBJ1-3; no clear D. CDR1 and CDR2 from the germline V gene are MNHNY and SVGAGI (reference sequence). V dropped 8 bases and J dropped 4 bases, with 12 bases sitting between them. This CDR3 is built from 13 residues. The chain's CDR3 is CASGSDQGNTIYF. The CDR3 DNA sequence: TGTGCCAGCGGGTCTGATCAAGGAAACACCATATATTTT.

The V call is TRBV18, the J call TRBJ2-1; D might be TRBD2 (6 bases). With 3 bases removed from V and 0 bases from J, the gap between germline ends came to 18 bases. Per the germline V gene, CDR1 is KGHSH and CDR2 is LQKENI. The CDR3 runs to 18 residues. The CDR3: CASSPNIVAESSYNEQFF. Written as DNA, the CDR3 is TGTGCCAGCTCACCCAACATAGTAGCGGAAAGCTCCTACAATGAGCAGTTCTTC.

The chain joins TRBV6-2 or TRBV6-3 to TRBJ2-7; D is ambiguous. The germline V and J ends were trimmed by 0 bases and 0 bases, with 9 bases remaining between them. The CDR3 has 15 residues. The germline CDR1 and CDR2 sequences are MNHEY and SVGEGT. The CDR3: CASSYSLGSSYEQYF. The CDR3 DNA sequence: TGTGCCAGCAGTTACTCGTTGGGTAGCTCCTACGAGCAGTACTTC.

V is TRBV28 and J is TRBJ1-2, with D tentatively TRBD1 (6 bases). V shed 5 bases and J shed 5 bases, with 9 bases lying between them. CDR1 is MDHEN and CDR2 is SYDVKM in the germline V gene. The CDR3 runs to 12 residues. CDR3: CASSIQGYGYTF. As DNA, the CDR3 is TGTGCCAGCAGTATACAGGGATATGGCTACACCTTC.

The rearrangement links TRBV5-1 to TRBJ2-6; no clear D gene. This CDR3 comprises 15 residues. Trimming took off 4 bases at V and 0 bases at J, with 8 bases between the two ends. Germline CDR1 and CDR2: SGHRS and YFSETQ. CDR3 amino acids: CASSRAYSGANVLTF. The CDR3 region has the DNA TGCGCCAGCAGCCGTGCGTACTCTGGGGCCAACGTCCTGACTTTC.